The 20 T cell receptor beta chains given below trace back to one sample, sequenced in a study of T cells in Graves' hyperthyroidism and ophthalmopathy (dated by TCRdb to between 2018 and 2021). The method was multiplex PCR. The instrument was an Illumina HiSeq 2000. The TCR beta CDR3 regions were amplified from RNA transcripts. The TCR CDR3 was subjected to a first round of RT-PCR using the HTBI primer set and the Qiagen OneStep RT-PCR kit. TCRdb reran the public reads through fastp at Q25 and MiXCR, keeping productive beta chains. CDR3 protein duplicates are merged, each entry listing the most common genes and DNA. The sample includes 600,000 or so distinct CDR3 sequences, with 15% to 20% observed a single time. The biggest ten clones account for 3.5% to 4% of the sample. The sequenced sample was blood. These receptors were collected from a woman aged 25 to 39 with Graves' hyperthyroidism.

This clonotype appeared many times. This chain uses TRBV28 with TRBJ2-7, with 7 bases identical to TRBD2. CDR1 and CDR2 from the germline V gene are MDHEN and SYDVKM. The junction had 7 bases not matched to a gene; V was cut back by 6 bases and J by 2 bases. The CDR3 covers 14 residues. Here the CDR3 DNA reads TGTGCCAGCAGCCACCAAGCGGGGACCTACGAGCAGTACTTC. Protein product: CASSHQAGTYEQYF.

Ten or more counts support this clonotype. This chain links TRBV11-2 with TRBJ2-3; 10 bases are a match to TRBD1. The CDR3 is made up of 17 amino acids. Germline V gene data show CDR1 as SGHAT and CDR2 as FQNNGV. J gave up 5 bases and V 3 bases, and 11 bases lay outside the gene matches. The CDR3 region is CASSFFLDRGREDTQYF. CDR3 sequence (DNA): TGTGCCAGCAGCTTCTTCCTTGACAGGGGGCGAGAAGATACGCAGTATTTT.

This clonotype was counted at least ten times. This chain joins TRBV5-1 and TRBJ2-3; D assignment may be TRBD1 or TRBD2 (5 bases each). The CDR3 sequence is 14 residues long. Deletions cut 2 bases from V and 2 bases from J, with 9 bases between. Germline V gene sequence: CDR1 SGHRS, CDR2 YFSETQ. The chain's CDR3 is CASSLGESTDTQYF. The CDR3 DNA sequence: TGCGCCAGCAGCTTAGGGGAGTCCACAGATACGCAGTATTTT.

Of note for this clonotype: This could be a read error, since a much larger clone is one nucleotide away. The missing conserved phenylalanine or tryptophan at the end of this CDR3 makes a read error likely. The CDR3 DNA reads as TGTGCCATCAAACCAGACTCCTACAATGAGCAGTTCCTC. This encodes CAIKPDSYNEQFL. The chain employs TRBV28 and TRBJ2-1; D unclear. Trimming shortened V by 10 bases and J by 0 bases, and 10 bases separated the two germline ends. This CDR3 spans 13 amino acids. Germline CDR1 and CDR2: MDHEN and SYDVKM.

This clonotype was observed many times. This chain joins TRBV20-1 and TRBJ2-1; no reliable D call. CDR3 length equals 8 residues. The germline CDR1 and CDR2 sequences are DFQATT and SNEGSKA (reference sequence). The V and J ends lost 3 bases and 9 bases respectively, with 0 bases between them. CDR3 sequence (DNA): TGCAGTGCTAGTGAGCAGTTCTTC. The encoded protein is CSASEQFF.

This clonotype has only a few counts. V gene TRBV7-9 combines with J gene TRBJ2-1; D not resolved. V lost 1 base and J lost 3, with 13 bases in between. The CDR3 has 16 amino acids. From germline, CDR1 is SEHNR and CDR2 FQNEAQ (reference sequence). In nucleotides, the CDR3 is TGTGCCAGCAGCTTAGTCTGGGCAGGAGACTACAATGAGCAGTTCTTC. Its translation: CASSLVWAGDYNEQFF.

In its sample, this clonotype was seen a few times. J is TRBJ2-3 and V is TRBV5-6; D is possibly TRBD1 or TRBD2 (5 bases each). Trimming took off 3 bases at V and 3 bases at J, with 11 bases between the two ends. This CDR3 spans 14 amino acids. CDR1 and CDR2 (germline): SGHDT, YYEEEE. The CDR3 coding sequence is TGTGCCAGCAGCTCGGGACCCCAAACAGATACGCAGTATTTT. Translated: CASSSGPQTDTQYF.

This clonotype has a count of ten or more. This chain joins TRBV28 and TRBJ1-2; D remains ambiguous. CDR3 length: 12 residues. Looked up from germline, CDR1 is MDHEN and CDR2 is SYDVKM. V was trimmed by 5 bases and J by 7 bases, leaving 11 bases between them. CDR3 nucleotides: TGTGCCAGCAGTGCCCTGGGGTTTGGCTACACCTTC. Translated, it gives CASSALGFGYTF.

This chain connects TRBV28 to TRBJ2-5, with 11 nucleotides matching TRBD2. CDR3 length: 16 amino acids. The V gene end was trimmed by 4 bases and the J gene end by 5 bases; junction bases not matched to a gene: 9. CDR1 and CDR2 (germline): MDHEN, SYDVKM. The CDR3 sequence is CASSSRTSGPGETQYF. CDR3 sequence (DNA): TGTGCCAGCAGTTCCCGGACTAGCGGGCCAGGGGAGACCCAGTACTTC.

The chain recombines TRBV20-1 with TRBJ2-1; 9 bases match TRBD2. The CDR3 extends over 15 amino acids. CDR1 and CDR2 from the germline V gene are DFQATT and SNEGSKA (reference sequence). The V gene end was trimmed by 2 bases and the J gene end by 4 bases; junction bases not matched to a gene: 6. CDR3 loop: CSARKPLAGYNEQFF. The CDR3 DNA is TGCAGTGCTAGAAAACCTCTAGCGGGGTACAATGAGCAGTTCTTC.

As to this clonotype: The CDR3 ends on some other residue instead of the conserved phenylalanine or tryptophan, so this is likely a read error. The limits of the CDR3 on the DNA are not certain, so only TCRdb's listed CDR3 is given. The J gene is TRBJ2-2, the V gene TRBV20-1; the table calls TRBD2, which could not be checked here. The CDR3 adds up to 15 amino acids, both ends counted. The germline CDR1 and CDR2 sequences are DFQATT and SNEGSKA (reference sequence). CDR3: CSASLAGGHTGEVFL.

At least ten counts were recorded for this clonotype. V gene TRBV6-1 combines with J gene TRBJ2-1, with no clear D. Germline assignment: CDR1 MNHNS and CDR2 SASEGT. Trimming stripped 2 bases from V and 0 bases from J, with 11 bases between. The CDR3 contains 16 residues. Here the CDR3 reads CASSESISRSYNEQFF. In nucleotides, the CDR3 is TGTGCCAGCAGTGAATCTATCTCCCGCTCCTACAATGAGCAGTTCTTC.

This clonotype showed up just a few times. The CDR3 reads CASSYSTRTSGSLDTQYF. CDR3 in DNA: TGTGCCAGCAGTTACTCGACGAGAACTAGCGGGAGTCTGGATACGCAGTATTTT. The chain joins TRBV6-2 or TRBV6-3 to TRBJ2-3; 11 bases match TRBD2. The CDR3 has 18 residues. Germline-derived CDR1 and CDR2 are MNHEY and SVGEGT. Unmatched junction bases numbered 11, after V lost 0 bases and J lost 6 bases.

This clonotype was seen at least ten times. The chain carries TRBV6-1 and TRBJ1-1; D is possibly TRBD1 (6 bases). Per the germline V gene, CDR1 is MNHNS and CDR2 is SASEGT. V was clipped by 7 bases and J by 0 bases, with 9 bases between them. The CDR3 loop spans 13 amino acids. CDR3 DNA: TGTGCCAGCACGGACAGATTGAACACTGAAGCTTTCTTT. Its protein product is CASTDRLNTEAFF.

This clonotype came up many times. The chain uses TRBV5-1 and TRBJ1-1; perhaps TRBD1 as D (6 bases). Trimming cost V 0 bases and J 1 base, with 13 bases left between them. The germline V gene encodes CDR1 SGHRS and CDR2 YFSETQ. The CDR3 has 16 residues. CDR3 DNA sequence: TGCGCCAGCAGCTTGGGGCCGGGGGCGACGAACACTGAAGCTTTCTTT. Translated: CASSLGPGATNTEAFF.

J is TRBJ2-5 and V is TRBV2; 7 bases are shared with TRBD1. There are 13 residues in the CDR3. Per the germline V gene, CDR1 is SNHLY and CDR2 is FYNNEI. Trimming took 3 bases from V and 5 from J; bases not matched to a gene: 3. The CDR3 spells CASSDLQGETQYF. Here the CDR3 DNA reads TGTGCCAGCAGTGATTTACAGGGGGAGACCCAGTACTTC. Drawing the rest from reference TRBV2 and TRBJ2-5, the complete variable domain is EPEVTQTPSHQVTQMGQEVILRCVPISNHLYFYWYRQILGQKVEFLVSFYNNEISEKSEIFDDQFSVERPDGSNFTLKIRSTKLEDSAMYFCASSDLQGETQYFGPGTRLLVL.

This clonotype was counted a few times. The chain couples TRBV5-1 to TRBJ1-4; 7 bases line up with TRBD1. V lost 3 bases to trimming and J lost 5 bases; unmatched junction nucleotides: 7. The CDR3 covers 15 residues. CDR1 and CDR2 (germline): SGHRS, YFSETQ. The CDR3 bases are TGCGCCAGCAGCTCCGGGGACAGCCAGAATGAAAAACTGTTTTTT. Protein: CASSSGDSQNEKLFF.

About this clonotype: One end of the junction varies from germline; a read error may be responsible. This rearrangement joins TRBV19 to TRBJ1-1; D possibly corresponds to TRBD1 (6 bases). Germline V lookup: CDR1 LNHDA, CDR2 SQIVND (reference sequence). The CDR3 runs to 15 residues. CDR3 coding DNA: TGTGCCAGTGGTATCATACCTCAGGGGTCCACTGAAGCTTTCTTT. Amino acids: CASGIIPQGSTEAFF. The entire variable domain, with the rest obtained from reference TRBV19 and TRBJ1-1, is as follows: DGGITQSPKYLFRKEGQNVTLSCEQNLNHDAMYWYRQDPGQGLRLIYYSQIVNDFQKGDIAEGYSVSREKKESFPLTVTSAQKNPTAFYLCASGIIPQGSTEAFFGQGTRLTVV.

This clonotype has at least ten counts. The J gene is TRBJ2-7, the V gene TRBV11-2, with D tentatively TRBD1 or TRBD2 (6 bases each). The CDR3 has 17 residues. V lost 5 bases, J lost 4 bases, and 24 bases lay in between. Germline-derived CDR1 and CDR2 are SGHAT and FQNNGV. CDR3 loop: CASSGLPRAGEGYEQYF. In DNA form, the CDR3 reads TGTGCCAGCAGCGGACTACCTAGGGCAGGGGAAGGGTACGAGCAGTACTTC.

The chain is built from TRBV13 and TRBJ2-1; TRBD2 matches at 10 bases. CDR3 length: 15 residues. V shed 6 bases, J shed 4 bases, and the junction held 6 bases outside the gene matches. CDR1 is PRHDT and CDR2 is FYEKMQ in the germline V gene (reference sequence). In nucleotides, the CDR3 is TGTGCCAGCAGTCGACCACTAGCGGGGTACAATGAGCAGTTCTTC. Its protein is CASSRPLAGYNEQFF.